This TCR beta chain was profiled in a study of early T cells in non-severe SARS-CoV-2 infection. About the study: Investigators sequenced bulk RNA drawn from unsorted whole blood, and chains remained unpaired. Study outcomes and limitations: Matching results from VDJdb favored anti-spike CD8 responses, leaving private and CD4 specificities undetected.

The TCR library protocol attached unique molecular identifiers to the individual cDNA molecules. In TCRdb, the 5' RACE reads were re-called with MiXCR into one record per CDR3 protein. Among about 67,000 distinct CDR3 sequences listed, about 9.9% were seen once. Per germline, CDR1 SEHNR and CDR2 FQNEAQ (reference sequence). The CDR3 covers 15 residues. Notes on this clonotype: Antigen specificity is unknown. A junction end diverges from the germline sequence, so it may reflect a read error.

The receptor was isolated from an adult who was a healthcare worker with PCR-confirmed SARS-CoV-2 infection or an uninfected control (not recorded which). Sequenced: whole blood. V is TRBV7-9 and J is TRBJ1-1, with TRBD1 matching over 11 bases. This CDR3 is CVSVPGQGVVTEVFF. CDR3 DNA sequence: TGTGTCAGTGTCCCGGGACAGGGGGTTGTCACTGAAGTTTTCTTT.